This record concerns one TCR beta chain sequence. Its antigen is not known. The data are from a study of cytomegalovirus exposure and HLA in healthy donors. Study-wide findings and caveats: What a later analysis showed was that several of the most significant clusters appeared linked to common viral pathogens.

Trimming pared 6 bases from V and 2 bases from J, leaving 7 bases between. Germline V gene sequence: CDR1 SQVTM, CDR2 ANQGSEA. The CDR3 extends over 11 amino acids. In the PCR, 60 Vbeta and 13 Jbeta primers were used. Method: immunoSEQ multiplex PCR; TCRdb's copy keeps in-frame clones and lacks some. The sample gives fewer than 200,000 clones, roughly 78% of which show up once; 7% to 7.5% is in the top ten. The V call is TRBV29-1, the J call TRBJ2-5; D remains unclear. The sample taken for sequencing was PBMCs. The TCR was taken from a man in his forties in good health and CMV-seropositive. In DNA, the CDR3 is TGCAGCGTGGGCCAGCAAGAGACCCAGTACTTC. Amino acids: CSVGQQETQYF. Combining the CDR3 with reference TRBV29-1 and TRBJ2-5 gives the whole variable domain SAVISQKPSRDICQRGTSLTIQCQVDSQVTMMFWYRQQPGQSLTLIATANQGSEATYESGFVIDKFPISRPNLTFSTLTVSNMSPEDSSIYLCSVGQQETQYFGPGTRLLVL.